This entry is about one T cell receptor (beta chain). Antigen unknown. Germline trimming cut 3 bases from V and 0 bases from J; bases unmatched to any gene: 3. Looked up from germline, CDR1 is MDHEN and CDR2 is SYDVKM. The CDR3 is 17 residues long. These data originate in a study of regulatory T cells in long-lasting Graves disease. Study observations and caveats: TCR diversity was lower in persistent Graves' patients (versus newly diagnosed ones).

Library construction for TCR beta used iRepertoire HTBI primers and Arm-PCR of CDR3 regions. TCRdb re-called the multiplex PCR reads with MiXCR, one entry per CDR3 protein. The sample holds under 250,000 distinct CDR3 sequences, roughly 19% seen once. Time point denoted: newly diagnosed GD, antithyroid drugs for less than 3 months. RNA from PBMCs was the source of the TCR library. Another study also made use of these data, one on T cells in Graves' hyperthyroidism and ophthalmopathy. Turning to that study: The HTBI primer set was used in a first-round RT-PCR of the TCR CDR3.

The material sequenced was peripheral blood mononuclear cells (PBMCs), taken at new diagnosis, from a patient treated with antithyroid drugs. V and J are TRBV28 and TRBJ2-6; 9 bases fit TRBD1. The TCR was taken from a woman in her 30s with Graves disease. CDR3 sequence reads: CASSLDRGGSGANVLTF. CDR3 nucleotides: TGTGCCAGCAGTTTGGACAGGGGAGGCTCTGGGGCCAACGTCCTGACTTTC. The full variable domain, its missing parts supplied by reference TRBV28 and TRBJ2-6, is DVKVTQSSRYLVKRTGEKVFLECVQDMDHENMFWYRQDPGLGLRLIYFSYDVKMKEKGDIPEGYSVSREKKERFSLILESASTNQTSMYLCASSLDRGGSGANVLTFGAGSRLTVL.